Only a few counts were recorded for the clone carrying this TCR beta chain. This CDR3 has 15 amino acids. Germline values: CDR1 LNHDA, CDR2 SQIVND (reference sequence). Unmatched junction bases numbered 4, after V lost 3 bases and J lost 0 bases. The source of the sample is a study of blood T cell repertoires in COVID-19. As for the study in general: Donors in the United States, Italy and Spain gave samples during acute or convalescent COVID-19.

Sequenced by immunoSEQ multiplex PCR; TCRdb stores in-frame clones only, minus some. The table has about 42,000 clones, more than 60% seen once; the top ten hold 28%. The rearrangement joins TRBV19 to TRBJ1-1; TRBD1 matches at 7 bases. The receptor comes from a woman aged 65 to 85 with acute or convalescent COVID-19. The sequenced sample was peripheral blood. DNA of the CDR3: TGTGCCAGTAGTATGGACAGGCTAATGAACACTGAAGCTTTCTTT. As protein: CASSMDRLMNTEAFF.